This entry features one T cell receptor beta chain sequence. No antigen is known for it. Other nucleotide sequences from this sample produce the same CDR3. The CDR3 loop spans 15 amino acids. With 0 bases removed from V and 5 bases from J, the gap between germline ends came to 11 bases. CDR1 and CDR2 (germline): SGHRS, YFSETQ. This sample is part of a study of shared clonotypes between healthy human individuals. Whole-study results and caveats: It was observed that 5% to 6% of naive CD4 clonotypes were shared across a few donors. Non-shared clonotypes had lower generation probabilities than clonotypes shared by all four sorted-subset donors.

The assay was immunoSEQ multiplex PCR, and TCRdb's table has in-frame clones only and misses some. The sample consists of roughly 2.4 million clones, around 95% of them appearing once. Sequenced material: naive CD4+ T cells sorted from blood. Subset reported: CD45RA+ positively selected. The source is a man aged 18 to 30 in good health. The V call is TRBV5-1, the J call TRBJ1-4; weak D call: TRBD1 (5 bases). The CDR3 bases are TGCGCCAGCAGCTTGGAGGGGCGGGTAAATGAAAAACTGTTTTTT. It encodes CASSLEGRVNEKLFF.